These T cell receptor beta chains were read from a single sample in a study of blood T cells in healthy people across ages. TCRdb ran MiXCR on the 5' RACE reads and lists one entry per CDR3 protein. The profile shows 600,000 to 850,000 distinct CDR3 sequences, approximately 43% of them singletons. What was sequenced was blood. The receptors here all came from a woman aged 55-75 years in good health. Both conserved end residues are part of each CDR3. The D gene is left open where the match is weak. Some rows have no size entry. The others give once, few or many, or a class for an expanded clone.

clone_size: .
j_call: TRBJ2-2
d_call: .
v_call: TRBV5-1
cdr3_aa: CASSLGASPNTGELFF
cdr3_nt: TGCGCCAGCAGCTTGGGGGCCAGCCCGAACACCGGGGAGCTGTTTTTT

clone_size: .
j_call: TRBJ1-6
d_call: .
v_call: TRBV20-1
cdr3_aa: CSARDPQVDSPLHF
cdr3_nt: TGCAGTGCTAGAGATCCCCAGGTTGATTCACCCCTCCACTTT

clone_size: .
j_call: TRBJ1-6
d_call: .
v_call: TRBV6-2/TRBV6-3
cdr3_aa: CASRRDRGNSPLHF
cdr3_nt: TGTGCCAGCAGAAGGGATCGAGGAAATTCACCCCTCCACTTT

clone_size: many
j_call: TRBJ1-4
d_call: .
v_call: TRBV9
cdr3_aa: CASSDSTGQQQTTNEKLFF
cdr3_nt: TGTGCCAGCAGCGATTCTACGGGACAACAACAAACAACTAATGAAAAACTGTTTTTT

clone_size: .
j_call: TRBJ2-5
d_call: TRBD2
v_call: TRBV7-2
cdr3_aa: CAGSLVGSGRAGETQYF
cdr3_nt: TGTGCCGGCAGCTTAGTCGGTAGCGGGAGGGCCGGGGAGACCCAGTACTTC

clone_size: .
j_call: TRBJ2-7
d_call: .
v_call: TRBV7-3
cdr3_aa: CASSPQSGKGHNEQYF
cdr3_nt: TGTGCCAGCAGCCCACAGTCCGGGAAAGGGCACAATGAGCAGTACTTC

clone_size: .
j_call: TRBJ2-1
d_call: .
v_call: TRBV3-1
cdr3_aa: CASSSIGESSYNEQFF
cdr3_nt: TGTGCCAGCAGCTCAATAGGGGAGAGCTCCTACAATGAGCAGTTCTTC

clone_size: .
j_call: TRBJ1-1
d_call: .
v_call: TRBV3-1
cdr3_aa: CAGSLGKSVTEAFF
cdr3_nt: TGTGCCGGCAGCCTCGGGAAAAGCGTCACTGAAGCTTTCTTT

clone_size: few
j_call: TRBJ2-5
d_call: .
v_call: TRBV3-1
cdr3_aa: CASSRREETQYF
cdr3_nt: TGTGCCAGCAGCCGTAGGGAAGAGACCCAGTACTTC

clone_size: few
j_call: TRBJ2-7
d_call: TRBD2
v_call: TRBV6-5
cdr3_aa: CASIPASGISYEQYF
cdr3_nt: TGTGCCAGCATCCCTGCTAGCGGGATTTCGTACGAGCAGTACTTC

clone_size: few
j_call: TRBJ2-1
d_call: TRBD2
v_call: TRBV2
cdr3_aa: CGTRAGENYNEQFF
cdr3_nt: TGTGGCACTCGGGCGGGAGAGAACTACAATGAGCAGTTCTTC

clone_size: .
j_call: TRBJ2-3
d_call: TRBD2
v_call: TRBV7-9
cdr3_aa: CASSWDYGSTDTQYF
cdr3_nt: TGTGCCAGCAGCTGGGACTACGGCAGCACAGATACGCAGTATTTT

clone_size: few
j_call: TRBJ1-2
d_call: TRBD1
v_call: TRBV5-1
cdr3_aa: CASSSGQGATYGYTF
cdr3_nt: TGCGCCAGCAGCTCGGGACAGGGGGCTACCTATGGCTACACCTTC

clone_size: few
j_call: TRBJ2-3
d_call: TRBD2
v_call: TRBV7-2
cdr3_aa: CASSPYGLAGGTDTQYF
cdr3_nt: TGTGCCAGCAGCCCATACGGACTAGCGGGGGGCACAGATACGCAGTATTTT

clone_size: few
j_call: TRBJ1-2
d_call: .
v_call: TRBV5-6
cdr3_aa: CASSLGTQYQVSGYTF
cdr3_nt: TGTGCCAGCAGCCTCGGGACCCAGTATCAAGTGAGTGGCTACACCTTC

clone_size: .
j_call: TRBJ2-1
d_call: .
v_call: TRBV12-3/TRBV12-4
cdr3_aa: CASSLGLGVSYEQFF
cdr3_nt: TGTGCCAGCAGTTTAGGTCTAGGGGTATCCTATGAGCAGTTCTTC

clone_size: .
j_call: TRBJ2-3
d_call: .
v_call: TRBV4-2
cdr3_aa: CASSQDWGGTDLGQYF
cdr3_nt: TGTGCCAGCAGCCAAGATTGGGGGGGGACAGACCTTGGGCAGTATTTT

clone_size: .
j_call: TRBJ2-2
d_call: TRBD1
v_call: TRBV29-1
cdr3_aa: CSGSGQTNTGELFF
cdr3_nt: TGCAGCGGTTCGGGACAGACAAACACCGGGGAGCTGTTTTTT

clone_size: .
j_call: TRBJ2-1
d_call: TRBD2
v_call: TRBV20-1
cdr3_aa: CSAFSAGGREQFF
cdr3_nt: TGCAGTGCTTTTTCAGCGGGAGGACGAGAGCAGTTCTTC

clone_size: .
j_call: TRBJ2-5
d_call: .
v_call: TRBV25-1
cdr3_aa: CASSEGVGEETQYF
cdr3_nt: TGTGCCAGCAGTGAAGGGGTGGGAGAAGAGACCCAGTACTTC

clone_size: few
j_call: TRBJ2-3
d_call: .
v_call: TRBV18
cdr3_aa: CASSPPSAPEGDTQYF
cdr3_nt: TGTGCCAGCTCACCACCCTCGGCGCCGGAAGGGGATACGCAGTATTTT

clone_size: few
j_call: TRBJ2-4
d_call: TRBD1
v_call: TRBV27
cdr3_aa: CASSIGTGGRNIQYF
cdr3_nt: TGTGCCAGCAGTATCGGGACAGGGGGCAGGAACATTCAGTACTTC

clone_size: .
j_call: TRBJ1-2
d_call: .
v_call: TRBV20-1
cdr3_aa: CSARRPGYGYTF
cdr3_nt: TGCAGTGCTAGACGACCCGGCTATGGCTACACCTTC

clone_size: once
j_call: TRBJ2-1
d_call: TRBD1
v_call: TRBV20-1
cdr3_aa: CSAPRTGSETQFF
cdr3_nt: TGCAGTGCTCCCCGGACAGGGTCGGAGACCCAGTTCTTC

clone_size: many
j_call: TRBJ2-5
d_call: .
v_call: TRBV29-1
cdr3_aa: CSVEQGSQETQYF
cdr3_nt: TGCAGCGTCGAACAGGGAAGTCAAGAGACCCAGTACTTC

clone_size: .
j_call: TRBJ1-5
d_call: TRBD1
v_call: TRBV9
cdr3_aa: CASSSQGVSNQPQHF
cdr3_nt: TGTGCCAGCAGCTCCCAGGGGGTTAGCAATCAGCCCCAGCATTTT

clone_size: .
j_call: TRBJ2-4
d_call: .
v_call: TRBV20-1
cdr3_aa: CSARDNSVGIQYF
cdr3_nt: TGCAGTGCTAGAGATAATAGCGTCGGCATTCAGTACTTC

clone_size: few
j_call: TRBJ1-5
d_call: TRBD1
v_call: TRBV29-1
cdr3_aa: CSGGQGIDQPQHF
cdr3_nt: TGCAGCGGCGGACAGGGTATCGATCAGCCCCAGCATTTT

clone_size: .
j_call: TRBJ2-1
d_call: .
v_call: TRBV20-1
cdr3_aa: CSASSYRETQFF
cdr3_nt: TGCAGTGCTAGCTCCTACCGGGAGACCCAGTTCTTC

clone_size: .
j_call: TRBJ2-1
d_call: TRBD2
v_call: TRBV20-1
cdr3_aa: CSARRLAATSSDNEQFF
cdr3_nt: TGCAGTGCTAGACGACTAGCGGCCACGAGCTCCGACAATGAGCAGTTCTTC

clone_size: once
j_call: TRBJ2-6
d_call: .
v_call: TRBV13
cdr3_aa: CASSEGPDSGANVLTF
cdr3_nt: TGTGCCAGCAGCGAAGGACCGGACTCTGGGGCCAACGTCCTGACTTTC

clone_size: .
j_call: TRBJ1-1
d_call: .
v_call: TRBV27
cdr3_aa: CASSSVRMLMNTEAFF
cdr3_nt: TGTGCCAGCAGTTCTGTCCGGATGTTGATGAACACTGAAGCTTTCTTT

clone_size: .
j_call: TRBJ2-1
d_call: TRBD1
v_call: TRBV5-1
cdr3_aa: CASSGQGGYNEQFF
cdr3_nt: TGCGCCAGCAGCGGACAGGGGGGGTACAATGAGCAGTTCTTC

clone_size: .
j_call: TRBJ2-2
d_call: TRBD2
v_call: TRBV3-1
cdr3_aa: CASNLLAGGSGELFF
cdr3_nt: TGTGCCAGCAACCTACTAGCGGGGGGATCCGGGGAGCTGTTTTTT

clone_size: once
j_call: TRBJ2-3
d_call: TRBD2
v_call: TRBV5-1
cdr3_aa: CASSLFGGSGTDTQYF
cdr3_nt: TGCGCCAGCAGCTTGTTCGGCGGGAGTGGCACAGATACGCAGTATTTT

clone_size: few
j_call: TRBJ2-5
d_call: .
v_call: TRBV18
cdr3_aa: CASSPPGLGETQYF
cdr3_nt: TGTGCCAGCTCACCACCGGGCTTGGGAGAGACCCAGTACTTC

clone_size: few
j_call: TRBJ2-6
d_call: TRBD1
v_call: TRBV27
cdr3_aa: CASSSTGQGARGANVLTF
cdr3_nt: TGTGCCAGCAGTTCCACGGGACAGGGGGCGCGGGGGGCCAACGTCCTGACTTTC

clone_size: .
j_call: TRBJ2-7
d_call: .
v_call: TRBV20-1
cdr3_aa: CSALFRTGTYNEQYF
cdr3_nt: TGCAGTGCCCTATTTAGGACGGGGACCTACAATGAGCAGTACTTC

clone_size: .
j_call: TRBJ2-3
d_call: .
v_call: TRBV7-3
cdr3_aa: CASRISSTDTQYF
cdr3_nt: TGTGCCAGCAGAATATCGAGCACAGATACGCAGTATTTT

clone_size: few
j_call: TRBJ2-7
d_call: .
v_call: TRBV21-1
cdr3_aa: CASSTLHEQYF
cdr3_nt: TGTGCCAGCAGCACTCTCCACGAGCAGTACTTC

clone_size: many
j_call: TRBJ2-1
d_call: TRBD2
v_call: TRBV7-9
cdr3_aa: CASSLRTSTHEQFF
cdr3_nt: TGTGCCAGCAGCCTCCGGACTAGCACCCATGAGCAGTTCTTC

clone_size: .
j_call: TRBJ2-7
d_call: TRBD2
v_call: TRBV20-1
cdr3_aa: CSARGLAHYNEQYF
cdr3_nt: TGCAGTGCTCGGGGACTAGCGCACTACAATGAGCAGTACTTC

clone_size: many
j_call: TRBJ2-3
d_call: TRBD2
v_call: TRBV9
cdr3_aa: CASRGLAGGLDTQYF
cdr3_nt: TGTGCCAGCAGGGGACTAGCGGGGGGACTTGATACGCAGTATTTT

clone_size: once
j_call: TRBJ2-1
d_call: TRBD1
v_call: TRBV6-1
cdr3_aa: CASSEAGQGFFNVQFF
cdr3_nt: TGTGCCAGCAGTGAGGCGGGACAGGGTTTCTTCAATGTGCAGTTCTTC

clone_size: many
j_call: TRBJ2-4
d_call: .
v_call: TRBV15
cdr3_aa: CATSPLGRALTSAKNIQYF
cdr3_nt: TGTGCCACCAGCCCGCTGGGGCGGGCGCTGACCTCAGCCAAAAACATTCAGTACTTC

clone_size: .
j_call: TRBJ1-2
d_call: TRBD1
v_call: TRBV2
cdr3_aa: CASSVRQGRYGHTF
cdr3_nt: TGTGCCAGCAGTGTTCGACAGGGACGATATGGCCACACCTTC

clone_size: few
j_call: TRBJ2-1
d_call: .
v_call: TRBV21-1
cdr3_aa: CASSKGTSGKKYNEQFF
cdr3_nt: TGTGCCAGCAGCAAAGGGACTAGCGGGAAGAAGTACAATGAGCAGTTCTTC

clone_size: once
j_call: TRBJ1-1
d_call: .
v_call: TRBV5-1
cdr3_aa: CASSLDRSNTEAFF
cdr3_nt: TGCGCCAGCAGCTTGGACAGATCGAACACTGAAGCTTTCTTT

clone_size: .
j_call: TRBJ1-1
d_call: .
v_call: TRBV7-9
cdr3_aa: CASSFEEPTVNTEAFF
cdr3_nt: TGTGCCAGCAGCTTCGAGGAGCCGACCGTGAACACTGAAGCTTTCTTT

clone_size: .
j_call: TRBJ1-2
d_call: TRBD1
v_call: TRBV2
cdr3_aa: CASNRDSIGGYTF
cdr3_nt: TGTGCCAGCAACCGGGACAGCATCGGGGGCTACACCTTC

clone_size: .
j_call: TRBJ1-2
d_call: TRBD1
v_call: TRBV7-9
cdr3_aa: CASSPTTGGVYYGYTF
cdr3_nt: TGTGCCAGCAGCCCAACGACAGGGGGCGTATACTATGGCTACACCTTC

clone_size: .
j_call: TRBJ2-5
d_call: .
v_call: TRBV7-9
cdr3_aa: CASSSEVPPETQYF
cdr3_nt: TGTGCCAGCAGCTCAGAGGTACCCCCGGAGACCCAGTACTTC

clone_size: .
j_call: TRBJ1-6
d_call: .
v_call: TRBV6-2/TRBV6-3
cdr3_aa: CASSRVDSDSYNSPLHF
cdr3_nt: TGTGCCAGCAGTCGCGTCGACAGTGACTCCTATAATTCACCCCTCCACTTT

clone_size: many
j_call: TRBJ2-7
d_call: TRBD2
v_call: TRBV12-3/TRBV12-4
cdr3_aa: CASSPTSGGAYEQYF
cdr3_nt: TGTGCCAGCAGCCCCACCAGCGGGGGGGCCTACGAGCAGTACTTC

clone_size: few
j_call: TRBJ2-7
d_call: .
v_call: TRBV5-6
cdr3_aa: CASTQDSPYEQYF
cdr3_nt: TGTGCCAGCACCCAGGACAGCCCCTACGAGCAGTACTTC

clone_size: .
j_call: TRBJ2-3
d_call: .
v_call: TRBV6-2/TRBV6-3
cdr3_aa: CASSTTGKRVDTQYF
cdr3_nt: TGTGCCAGCAGTACTACCGGGAAGCGTGTAGATACGCAGTATTTT

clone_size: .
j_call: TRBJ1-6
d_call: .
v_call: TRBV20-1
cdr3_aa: CSAKEYNSPLHF
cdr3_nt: TGCAGTGCTAAAGAATATAATTCACCCCTCCACTTT